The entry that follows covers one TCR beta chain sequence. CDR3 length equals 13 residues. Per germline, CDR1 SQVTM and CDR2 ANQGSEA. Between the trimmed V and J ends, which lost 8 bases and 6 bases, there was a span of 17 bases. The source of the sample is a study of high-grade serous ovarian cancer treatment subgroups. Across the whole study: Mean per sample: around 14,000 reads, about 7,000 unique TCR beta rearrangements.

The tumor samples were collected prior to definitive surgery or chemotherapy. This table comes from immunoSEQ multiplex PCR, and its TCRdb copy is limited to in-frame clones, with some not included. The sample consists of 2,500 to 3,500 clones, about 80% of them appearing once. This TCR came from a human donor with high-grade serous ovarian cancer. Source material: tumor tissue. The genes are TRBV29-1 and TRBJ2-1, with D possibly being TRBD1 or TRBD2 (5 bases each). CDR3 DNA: TGCAGCAGCACTGGGGCGGCGGGCAATGAGCAGTTCTTC. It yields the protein CSSTGAAGNEQFF.